This TCR beta chain was recovered during a study of shared clonotypes between healthy human individuals. The protocol was immunoSEQ multiplex PCR, while the TCRdb copy is restricted to in-frame clones and leaves out a portion. The sample records 2,500,000 or so clones, roughly 93% being singletons. The trim removed 5 bases at V and 6 bases at J, leaving 19 bases unmatched. The CDR3 covers 17 residues. Germline CDR1 and CDR2: SEHNR and FQNEAQ (reference sequence). J is TRBJ2-7 and V is TRBV7-9; 7 bases match TRBD1. The source material was naive CD4+ T cells from PBMCs. Documented subset: CD45RA+ positively selected. This TCR derives from a man aged 18 to 30 in good health. Some clones in this sample may be carry-over from other donors' samples. CDR3 nucleotide sequence: TGTGCCAGCAGCGGAGTCCGGATAGGGGGCGCATATGGCGAGCAGTACTTC. Translating it yields CASSGVRIGGAYGEQYF.